The 12 T cell receptor beta chains below come from one sample, sequenced in a study of T cells in women clearing cervical HPV infection. The assay was immunoSEQ multiplex PCR, and TCRdb's table has in-frame clones only and misses some. Its clone listing holds more than 20,000 clones. Sequencing was performed on blood buffy coat. Receptor source: a woman aged 18 to 75 with a cervical HPV16 infection that either progressed to CIN3+ or cleared (not recorded which).

A remark on this clone: The DNA ends 3 residues before the CDR3 does, and the rest of the CDR3 is filled in from the germline J gene. V and J are TRBV11-1 and TRBJ2-7; D might be TRBD2 (6 bases). The CDR3 length is 13 residues. Trimming shortened V by 6 bases and J by 3 bases, and 12 bases separated the two germline ends. In germline, CDR1 is SGHAT, CDR2 FQDESV (reference sequence). Partial CDR3 DNA: TGTGCCAGCAGTGACGGGACTTTCTACGAG. Protein: CASSDGTFYE. From start to end, the CDR3 is CASSDGTFYEQYF.

With respect to this clone: The sequenced fragment ends 3 residues before the CDR3 boundary, so the rest is inferred from the germline J gene. The chain employs TRBV18 and TRBJ2-7; D possibly matches TRBD1 or TRBD2 (5 bases each). V was pared by 8 bases and J by 2 bases, with 25 bases between. This CDR3 spans 17 amino acids. Germline values: CDR1 KGHSH, CDR2 LQKENI. The CDR3 DNA, read in part, is TGTGCCAGCGCCCCCCCCATTGCGACCCGAGGGGCCTACGAG. Translating gives CASAPPIATRGAYE. The full CDR3 reads CASAPPIATRGAYEQYF.

Regarding this clone: The CDR3 end falls 3 residues outside the read, so it is completed with the germline J gene. The chain uses TRBV7-2 and TRBJ1-2, with D perhaps TRBD1 (6 bases). Trimming shortened V by 5 bases and J by 6 bases, and 13 bases separated the two germline ends. The CDR3 is 13 amino acids. Germline values: CDR1 SGHTA, CDR2 FQGNSA. The covered CDR3 bases are TGTGCCAGCAGCCGAGGGACAAGAAATGGC. Translated, it gives CASSRGTRNG. The full-length CDR3 reads as CASSRGTRNGYTF. Variable domain in full (rest from reference TRBV7-2 and TRBJ1-2): GAGVSQSPSNKVTEKGKDVELRCDPISGHTALYWYRQSLGQGLEFLIYFQGNSAPDKSGLPSDRFSAERTGGSVSTLTIQRTQQEDSAVYLCASSRGTRNGYTFGSGTRLTVV.

This clone is called medium-sized based on its frequency. The CDR3 extends 3 residues past the end of the read, so its final part is completed from the germline J gene. The chain joins TRBV18 to TRBJ2-3; D is possibly TRBD2 (7 bases). V shed 3 bases and J shed 1 base, with 11 bases lying between them. CDR3 size: 15 residues. Per germline, CDR1 KGHSH and CDR2 LQKENI. CDR3 sequence: CASSPWEGGTDTQYF. CDR3 DNA, as far as it was read: TGTGCCAGCTCACCGTGGGAGGGGGGCACAGATACG.

With respect to this clone: Coverage ceases 3 residues before the CDR3 finishes, and the germline J gene fills in the end. The chain joins TRBV5-1 to TRBJ1-2, with TRBD1 matching 9 bases. Germline V lookup: CDR1 SGHRS, CDR2 YFSETQ. CDR3 length: 14 amino acids. This CDR3 is CASRLDTGGVGYTF. Partial CDR3 DNA: TGCGCCAGCAGATTAGATACAGGGGGCGTCGGC.

Comment on this clone: The read is 3 residues too short to cover the CDR3 end, so that end is filled in from the germline J gene. V gene TRBV7-2 combines with J gene TRBJ1-2; no clear D gene. V was clipped by 1 base and J by 2 bases, with 11 bases between them. The CDR3 is 15 residues long. Germline values: CDR1 SGHTA, CDR2 FQGNSA. This chain's CDR3 is CASSLVAGPNYGYTF. CDR3 DNA (partial): TGTGCCAGCAGCTTAGTGGCAGGCCCGAACTATGGC.

Details on this clone: The read comes to an end 3 residues before the CDR3 does, leaving the germline J gene to fill in the end. V and J are TRBV4-1 and TRBJ2-7, with a possible D match to TRBD1 (6 bases). CDR3 length equals 16 residues. Trimming pared 0 bases from V and 2 bases from J, leaving 14 bases between. CDR1 MGHRA and CDR2 YSYEKL come from the germline V gene. The sequenced part of the CDR3 DNA is TGCGCCAGCAGCCAAGATCGATCAGGGGCTACCTACGAG. Translation: CASSQDRSGATYE. The whole CDR3 reads CASSQDRSGATYEQYF.

A word on this clone: From the germline J gene comes the end of the CDR3, since the read stops 3 residues before it. The chain has TRBV5-1 and TRBJ2-7; unclear D gene. The CDR3 is made up of 13 amino acids. Germline CDR1 and CDR2: SGHRS and YFSETQ. Trimming removed 2 bases from V and 2 bases from J, with 8 bases in between. The CDR3 spells CASSFGPTYEQYF. The CDR3 bases that were read are TGCGCCAGCAGCTTTGGCCCCACCTACGAG.

As for this clone: The observed sequence ends 3 residues before the CDR3 terminus, with the missing tail filled in from the germline J gene. The J gene is TRBJ2-1, the V gene TRBV7-3; 7 bases agree with TRBD2. This CDR3 spans 14 amino acids. From germline, CDR1 is SGHTA and CDR2 FQGTGA. V trimming: 7 bases; J trimming: 7 bases; junction bases outside the gene matches: 10. This CDR3 reads CASKPSGGGNEQFF. The CDR3 DNA, read in part, is TGTGCCAGCAAGCCATCGGGGGGTGGAAATGAG.

Remarks on this clone: The read terminates 3 residues ahead of where the CDR3 ends, so the germline J gene completes it. The V gene is TRBV18, the J gene TRBJ2-5, with 13 bases identical to TRBD2. The germline gives CDR1 KGHSH, CDR2 LQKENI. V shed 6 bases and J 5 bases; nucleotides not matched to a gene: 6. The CDR3 loop spans 15 amino acids. The CDR3 loop is CASSAGLAGRETQYF. The CDR3 bases that were read are TGTGCCAGCTCCGCGGGACTAGCGGGACGGGAGACC.

Comment on this clone: The read falls 3 residues short of the CDR3 end, and the missing part is taken from the germline J gene. The rearrangement links TRBV20-1 to TRBJ2-7, with 7 bases aligning to TRBD1. The CDR3 is 12 amino acids. Losses at the gene ends were 7 bases for V and 2 bases for J; bases not matched to a gene: 5. Looked up from germline, CDR1 is DFQATT and CDR2 is SNEGSKA (reference sequence). The CDR3 reads CSVDTGAYEQYF. CDR3 DNA, as far as it was read: TGCAGTGTTGACACAGGGGCCTACGAG.

As regards this clone: The missing CDR3 end, 3 residues past where the read stops, is filled in from the germline J gene. This chain connects TRBV19 to TRBJ1-1; D is possibly TRBD1 (6 bases). CDR1 is LNHDA and CDR2 is SQIVND in the germline V gene (reference sequence). V lost 5 bases and J 4 bases, leaving 14 bases between the germline ends. The CDR3 is made up of 14 amino acids. The CDR3: CASSLLGGGTEAFF. The CDR3 DNA, read in part, is TGTGCCAGTAGTCTGCTAGGGGGAGGCACTGAA. Variable domain in full (rest from reference TRBV19 and TRBJ1-1): DGGITQSPKYLFRKEGQNVTLSCEQNLNHDAMYWYRQDPGQGLRLIYYSQIVNDFQKGDIAEGYSVSREKKESFPLTVTSAQKNPTAFYLCASSLLGGGTEAFFGQGTRLTVV.